The clone carrying this T cell receptor beta chain is a singleton in its sample. Its antigen is unknown. This entry comes from a study of T cell responses to AZD1222 COVID-19 vaccine. Study-wide points: Vaccine-associated CD4 TCRs ranged over spike, dominating at 160-218 and 743-854. Repertoire sampling happened only post peak T cell response.

The germline gives CDR1 MNHEY, CDR2 SMNVEV (reference sequence). Germline trimming cut 6 bases from V and 11 bases from J; bases unmatched to any gene: 12. The CDR3 runs to 15 residues. Profiling relied on immunoSEQ multiplex PCR, and the TCRdb table lists in-frame clones only, not all of them. Of 200,000 or so clones detected, 80% to 95% appear once; the ten largest clones hold 8% to 13%. V gene TRBV27 combines with J gene TRBJ1-6, with 8 bases matching TRBD1. This clonotype was sampled from an adult in good health. Specimen: peripheral blood, collected on day 0 of AZD1222 vaccination. CDR3 nucleotides: TGTGCCAGCAGCCCCGCCGGGACAGGAGTGGCACCCCTCCACTTT. It encodes CASSPAGTGVAPLHF.